This T cell receptor beta chain was recovered during a study of blood T cell repertoires in COVID-19 (dated by TCRdb to the early 2020s). Turning to the overall study: Samples covering the acute and convalescent phases of COVID-19 were provided by collaborators in the United States, Italy and Spain. Where HLA class I and class II types were available, the types were taken from metadata supplied by the sample provider, not from assay-based typing. The samples were drawn from the first 160 participants of the ongoing ImmuneRACE study and from some 1,300 subjects provided by 6 global collaborators. The repertoires were made available in a free public database intended to serve as a resource for research on the immune response to SARS-CoV-2. The material from the prospective study consisted of cDNA or gDNA derived from T cells, B-cell-depleted T cells, or PBMCs. Subjects who had been exposed to COVID-19, were actively infected with it, or had recovered from it provided the deeply sampled blood TCRbeta repertoires that made up the dataset. The sample metadata nearly always contained a de-identified subject ID, COVID-19 status, age in years and sex.

TCRbeta CDR3 regions were amplified from genomic DNA using the immunoSEQ Assay, a bias-controlled multiplex PCR. Turning to the authors' computational methods: Nucleated cell counts per sample were estimated from amplification of reference gene primers within the assay. To quantify the absolute abundance of each unique TCRbeta CDR3 rearrangement, sequence reads were collapsed and filtered. For each sample, productive Simpson clonality was calculated as the square root of Simpson's diversity index over productive rearrangements. Drawn from immuneACCESS, this table holds only the in-frame rearrangements with V and J called that TCRdb kept. Clones are partly lost; checked studies trace under half to an unresolved V gene and leave the rest unexplained. That table is the source of V, J and clone size, and D and trimming were worked out from the DNA. In all, the sample holds roughly 320,000 clones, and approximately 89% of those were seen once. 1.5% to 2% of the sample comes from the top ten.

The germline V gene gives CDR1 as LGHNA and CDR2 as YSLEER. The trim is 2 bases for V and 6 bases for J, with a gap of 13 bases between the germline ends. Its CDR3 holds 15 amino acids, cysteine through phenylalanine. Only the CDR3 part of the read is kept: 45 bases, read in frame from the first base. In Seattle, one collaborating source enrolled patients while the infection was active and tracked those patients longitudinally over the course of disease. Collaborating institutions collected whole blood in K2EDTA tubes following their own protocols. Collaborator samples were shipped for TCRbeta analysis as frozen whole blood, isolated PBMCs, or DNA extracted from either sample type. To note about this clone: Its antigen specificity is not known. No base quality values were provided; no much bigger clone lies one nucleotide off.

Overall study results and their limits: The quantity of clinical and demographic metadata differed by source and by participant and was supplied without curation.

The receptor was isolated from a woman between 25 and 40 years old with COVID-19, enrolled during active disease. The sample consisted of peripheral blood. This receptor chain uses TRBV4-3 and TRBJ2-2, with a weak D call of TRBD1 (6 bases match). The CDR3 sequence is CASSQKTPGAGELFF. The bases read TGCGCCAGCAGCCAAAAAACTCCAGGGGCCGGGGAGCTGTTTTTT.